One and the same sample provided the 14 T cell receptor beta chains below, sequenced in a study of T cells in Graves' hyperthyroidism and ophthalmopathy. Researchers took RNA transcripts and amplified the TCR beta CDR3 regions from them. HTBI primers were employed in a first-round RT-PCR of the TCR CDR3. TCRdb ran MiXCR on the multiplex PCR reads and lists one entry per CDR3 protein. The sample lists approximately 640,000 distinct CDR3 sequences, roughly 17% occurring once. Sequences were obtained from blood. The receptors stem from a middle-aged man with Graves' hyperthyroidism.

The chain couples TRBV12-3 or TRBV12-4 to TRBJ1-1; 10 bases map to TRBD1. This CDR3 spans 16 amino acids. V lost 5 bases, J lost 0 bases, and 6 bases stayed unmatched. The CDR3 nucleotides are TGTGCCAGCAGTCCTGACAGGGGGCTTATGAACACTGAAGCTTTCTTT. Translation: CASSPDRGLMNTEAFF.

Concerning this clonotype: This may be a read error, as it is one base from a much larger clone. J is TRBJ2-2 and V is TRBV5-1, with 12 bases aligning to TRBD2. This CDR3 contains 18 residues. The germline CDR1 and CDR2 sequences are SGHRS and YFSETQ. The CDR3 nucleotides read TGCGCCAGCTGCTTCCTAGCGGGAGGGGGCCGGCGGACCGGGGAGCTGTTTTTT. Encoded protein: CASCFLAGGGRRTGELFF.

There are a few counts of this clonotype. The chain couples TRBV27 to TRBJ2-7, with 7 bases aligning to TRBD1. The germline V gene encodes CDR1 MNHEY and CDR2 SMNVEV (reference sequence). Unmatched junction bases numbered 9, after V lost 5 bases and J lost 5 bases. This CDR3 is built from 14 residues. The CDR3 protein is CASSVQGYAHEQYF. CDR3 DNA: TGTGCCAGCAGTGTACAGGGGTACGCCCACGAGCAGTACTTC.

This clonotype occurred many times. The rearrangement links TRBV12-3 or TRBV12-4 to TRBJ2-7; TRBD2 agrees at 11 bases. Trimming removed 8 bases from V and 5 bases from J; junction bases left unmatched: 5. CDR3 size: 13 residues. CDR3 loop: CASGPSGRHEQYF. The CDR3 DNA is TGTGCCAGCGGTCCTAGCGGGAGGCACGAGCAGTACTTC.

Comment on this clonotype: With a much larger clone just one base away, this may be a read error. V is TRBV9 and J is TRBJ2-1; D remains unclear. Germline V gene lookup returns CDR1 SGDLS and CDR2 YYNGEE. CDR3 length: 15 residues. The germline V and J ends were trimmed by 3 bases and 0 bases, with 10 bases remaining between them. The CDR3 here is CASSEDSSSYNEQFF. The CDR3 nucleotides read TGTGCCAGCAGCGAGGATAGCAGCTCCTACAATGAGCAGTTCTTC.

A word on this clonotype: A clone one base away is much larger, so this may be a read error. Lacking the conserved final phenylalanine or tryptophan, this CDR3 likely reflects a read error. V is TRBV10-2 and J is TRBJ2-1; 12 nucleotides line up with TRBD2. Germline CDR1 is WSHSY and CDR2 is SAAADI. The CDR3 spans 16 residues. V gave up 1 base and J gave up 9 bases; unmatched junction bases: 7. Here the CDR3 reads CASSEYLGLAGFEQFL. CDR3 coding DNA: TGCGCCAGCAGTGAGTACCTCGGACTAGCGGGATTTGAGCAGTTCCTC.

The chain has TRBV11-2 and TRBJ2-3; 7 bases fit TRBD2. CDR1 is SGHAT, CDR2 FQNNGV, per germline. With V trimmed by 5 bases and J by 4 bases, 6 bases remained unmatched. CDR3 length equals 14 residues. CDR3 nucleotides: TGTGCCAGCAGCCCCCGCCTAGCGGCAGATACGCAGTATTTT. Translating it yields CASSPRLAADTQYF.

Only a few counts were recorded for this clonotype. The DNA for the CDR3 is TGTGCCACCAGTGATTTGCAAGCTAGCGGGACAGTAATCACCGGGGAGCTGTTTTTT. Its protein is CATSDLQASGTVITGELFF. V usage is TRBV24-1 and J usage is TRBJ2-2; 9 bases match TRBD2. Trimming removed 0 bases from V and 4 bases from J; junction bases left unmatched: 11. CDR3 length: 19 amino acids. Germline CDR1 KGHDR, CDR2 SFDVKD.

This clonotype was seen at least ten times. The chain employs TRBV2 and TRBJ2-6; 7 nucleotides agree with TRBD2. Germline assignment: CDR1 SNHLY and CDR2 FYNNEI. CDR3 length: 18 residues. V lost 1 base to trimming and J lost 2 bases; unmatched junction nucleotides: 8. In DNA, the CDR3 is TGTGCCAGCAGTGAAGTAGGACTAGGGGTCCCTGGGGCCAACGTCCTGACTTTC. The encoded protein is CASSEVGLGVPGANVLTF.

V gene TRBV20-1 combines with J gene TRBJ2-7; no definite D call. Between the trimmed V and J ends, which lost 4 bases and 1 base, there was a span of 11 bases. Per the germline V gene, CDR1 is DFQATT and CDR2 is SNEGSKA (reference sequence). The CDR3 sequence is 13 residues long. CDR3 nucleotide sequence: TGCAGTGCTACGTTGCTGGCTTCCTACGAGCAGTACTTC. As protein: CSATLLASYEQYF.

This clonotype showed up many times. The chain links TRBV3-1 to TRBJ2-5, with 7 nucleotides matching TRBD1. Germline values: CDR1 LGHDT, CDR2 YNNKEL (reference sequence). V lost 5 bases to trimming and J lost 3 bases; unmatched junction nucleotides: 6. The CDR3 runs 14 residues. The chain's CDR3 is CASSSRQGEETQYF. CDR3 nucleotides: TGTGCCAGCAGCTCCCGACAGGGCGAAGAGACCCAGTACTTC.

The chain couples TRBV9 to TRBJ1-3; D is unclear. V was shortened by 2 bases and J by 4 bases, with 13 bases between the two germline ends. Germline V CDR1 and CDR2: SGDLS, YYNGEE. The CDR3 loop spans 15 amino acids. CDR3 loop: CASSVDENLGNTIYF. The DNA for the CDR3 is TGTGCCAGCAGCGTTGATGAGAACTTAGGAAACACCATATATTTT.

The chain carries TRBV5-1 and TRBJ2-7; possible D gene TRBD2, 6 bases. This CDR3 has 14 amino acids. Trimming removed 4 bases from V and 0 bases from J, with 11 bases in between. Germline assignment: CDR1 SGHRS and CDR2 YFSETQ. The CDR3 sequence is CASSEEGVSYEQYF. CDR3 DNA sequence: TGCGCCAGCAGCGAGGAGGGAGTCTCCTACGAGCAGTACTTC.

This clonotype was recorded at least ten times. This rearrangement joins TRBV9 to TRBJ2-7, with D maybe TRBD1 (6 bases). V was clipped by 4 bases and J by 4 bases, with 15 bases between them. CDR3 length: 14 amino acids. The germline V gene has CDR1 SGDLS and CDR2 YYNGEE. The CDR3 protein is CASSTRTDGYEQYF. For the CDR3, the DNA is TGTGCCAGCAGCACCCGGACAGATGGGTACGAGCAGTACTTC.